Below, 25 T cell receptor beta chains from the same sample are listed, as sequenced in a study of naive and memory T cell subsets. Adult healthy volunteers gave 2.5 ml peripheral blood for whole-blood RNA. Reverse transcription of blood and skin TCR RNA was primed at alpha and beta constant regions. In TCRdb, the 5' RACE reads were re-called with MiXCR into one record per CDR3 protein. Altogether about 22,000 distinct CDR3 sequences are present, about 4% being singletons, with the ten largest covering under 9%. The receptors come from a male donor in good health.

This clonotype was observed at least ten times. The chain is built from TRBV11-2 and TRBJ1-4; the D is unclear. The CDR3 extends over 14 amino acids. Trimming cost V 2 bases and J 0 bases, with 4 bases left between them. The germline gives CDR1 SGHAT, CDR2 FQNNGV. CDR3 DNA sequence: TGTGCCAGCAGCTTACAAGCAACTAATGAAAAACTGTTTTTT. It yields the protein CASSLQATNEKLFF.

This clonotype was recorded many times. The V gene is TRBV4-2, the J gene TRBJ2-7; D is ambiguous. CDR1 LGHNA and CDR2 YNFKEQ come from the germline V gene. Trimming cost V 0 bases and J 4 bases, with 16 bases left between them. This CDR3 spans 16 amino acids. CDR3 in DNA: TGTGCCAGCAGCCAAGATTCACACAGTCCTAGTTACGAGCAGTACTTC. Its translation is CASSQDSHSPSYEQYF.

This clonotype was observed a handful of times. The germline gene is not matched at one end of the junction; a read error may be the cause. This chain connects TRBV6-2 or TRBV6-3 to TRBJ2-2; D is unclear. Looked up from germline, CDR1 is MNHEY and CDR2 is SVGEGT. The CDR3 loop spans 12 amino acids. The CDR3 loop is CASRWNTGELFF. The CDR3 DNA sequence: TGTGCAAGCAGATGGAACACCGGGGAGCTGTTTTTT.

This clonotype was seen many times. The V call is TRBV20-1, the J call TRBJ2-6, with D possibly being TRBD2 (5 bases). Germline-derived CDR1 and CDR2 are DFQATT and SNEGSKA (reference sequence). This CDR3 has 17 residues. V lost 3 bases to trimming and J lost 0 bases, with 15 bases between them. CDR3 loop: CSASPYASTSGANVLTF. CDR3 coding DNA: TGCAGTGCTAGTCCCTACGCTAGCACCTCTGGGGCCAACGTCCTGACTTTC.

This clonotype was seen at least ten times. The chain has TRBV5-1 and TRBJ2-5; 8 bases align to TRBD2. The J segment lost 5 bases and the V segment lost 4 bases, leaving 7 bases of the junction unmatched. In germline, CDR1 is SGHRS, CDR2 YFSETQ. The CDR3 has 14 residues. CDR3 nucleotides: TGCGCCAGCAGCCAGGGACTAGTTGGGGAGACCCAGTACTTC. Translated: CASSQGLVGETQYF.

By share, this clonotype ranks as medium-sized. The chain has TRBV7-6 and TRBJ2-2; D is unresolved. The CDR3 length is 14 residues. V was pared by 1 base and J by 5 bases, with 8 bases between. Germline lookup yields CDR1 SGHVS and CDR2 FNYEAQ. The CDR3 reads CASSLGLHTGELFF. The CDR3 DNA reads as TGTGCCAGCAGCTTAGGACTCCATACCGGGGAGCTGTTTTTT. Drawing the rest from reference TRBV7-6 and TRBJ2-2, the complete variable domain is GAGVSQSPRYKVTKRGQDVALRCDPISGHVSLYWYRQALGQGPEFLTYFNYEAQQDKSGLPNDRFSAERPEGSISTLTIQRTEQRDSAMYRCASSLGLHTGELFFGEGSRLTVL.

This clonotype was observed at least ten times. The genes are TRBV9 and TRBJ1-1, with D perhaps TRBD1 (5 bases). Germline V CDR1 and CDR2: SGDLS, YYNGEE. V shed 3 bases and J shed 9 bases, with 15 bases lying between them. The CDR3 has 13 amino acids. The CDR3 is CASSAGPDKQAFF. CDR3 nucleotide sequence: TGTGCCAGCAGCGCGGGACCCGACAAACAAGCTTTCTTT. The whole variable domain, remainder taken from reference TRBV9 and TRBJ1-1, is DSGVTQTPKHLITATGQRVTLRCSPRSGDLSVYWYQQSLDQGLQFLIQYYNGEERAKGNILERFSAQQFPDLHSELNLSSLELGDSALYFCASSAGPDKQAFFGQGTRLTVV.

About this clonotype itself: One junction end does not reproduce the germline sequence, and a read error may be involved. V is TRBV12-3 or TRBV12-4 and J is TRBJ2-2; D is possibly TRBD2 (5 bases). The CDR3 has 14 residues. The DNA for the CDR3 is TGTGCCAGCAGTTTTCGGCTGACCACCGGGGAGCTGTCTTTT. Protein sequence: CASSFRLTTGELSF.

This clonotype showed up many times. The V gene is TRBV20-1, the J gene TRBJ1-5; 9 nucleotides align to TRBD1. There are 15 residues in the CDR3. Germline trimming cut 3 bases from V and 3 bases from J; bases unmatched to any gene: 6. Germline assignment: CDR1 DFQATT and CDR2 SNEGSKA (reference sequence). The CDR3 DNA reads as TGCAGTGCTAGGACGGGGACAGGGATCAATCAGCCCCAGCATTTT. Translating it yields CSARTGTGINQPQHF.

This clonotype was detected a few times. This may be a read error, as it is one base from a much larger clone. The chain employs TRBV11-2 and TRBJ1-2, with a weak D call TRBD1 (6 bases). This CDR3 spans 14 amino acids. Germline V gene sequence: CDR1 SGHAT, CDR2 FQNNGV. This CDR3 reads CASSLQGTVYGDTF. The CDR3 DNA is TGTGCCAGCAGCTTGCAGGGGACTGTCTATGGCGACACCTTC.

This clonotype rates as medium-sized. The J gene is TRBJ2-3, the V gene TRBV9, with D possibly matching TRBD2 (7 bases). The V end was cut by 4 bases, the J end by 4 bases, with 13 bases between. CDR1 is SGDLS, CDR2 YYNGEE, per germline. The CDR3 length is 14 residues. As DNA, the CDR3 is TGTGCCAGCAGCAAGGGGGAGGGCGCAGATACGCAGTATTTT. This gives the protein CASSKGEGADTQYF.

This clonotype has a count of ten or more. V and J are TRBV10-3 and TRBJ2-7; TRBD2 aligns across 13 bases. Germline V gene data show CDR1 as ENHRY and CDR2 as SYGVKD. V gave up 5 bases and J gave up 4 bases; unmatched junction bases: 5. The CDR3 sequence is 15 residues long. The CDR3: CAISRLAGGIYEQYF. The CDR3 DNA follows: TGTGCCATCAGTAGACTAGCGGGGGGTATTTACGAGCAGTACTTC.

In this sample, this clonotype turned up a few times. The chain's CDR3 is CASSTMTGLPYNEQFF. The CDR3 DNA reads TGTGCCAGTAGTACGATGACAGGGTTACCCTACAATGAGCAGTTCTTC. J is TRBJ2-1 and V is TRBV19, with TRBD1 matching over 7 bases. The CDR3 spans 16 residues. Germline V gene sequence: CDR1 LNHDA, CDR2 SQIVND (reference sequence). The V segment lost 4 bases and the J segment 2 bases; nucleotides outside the gene matches: 8.

This clonotype showed up many times. The CDR3 region has the DNA TGTGCCAGCAGGGGATTCTATTCCGGGGAGCTGTTTTTT. It encodes CASRGFYSGELFF. The chain has TRBV7-9 and TRBJ2-2; D call uncertain. The germline V and J ends were trimmed by 6 bases and 6 bases, with 11 bases remaining between them. This CDR3 is 13 amino acids long. Germline CDR1 is SEHNR and CDR2 is FQNEAQ (reference sequence).

This clonotype appeared many times. The gene calls are TRBV29-1 and TRBJ1-1; possibly TRBD1 for D (5 bases). Trimming took off 4 bases at V and 3 bases at J, with 12 bases between the two ends. Per germline, CDR1 SQVTM and CDR2 ANQGSEA. This CDR3 has 13 amino acids. The CDR3 DNA follows: TGCAGCGTTGCTGGGGGGGAGGACACTGAAGCTTTCTTT. As protein: CSVAGGEDTEAFF.

This clonotype was counted ten times or more. This chain joins TRBV28 and TRBJ2-5, with TRBD1 as a possible D gene (5 bases). Germline values: CDR1 MDHEN, CDR2 SYDVKM. The CDR3 is 13 residues long. Trimming left V 6 bases short and J 3 bases short, with 11 bases between. The CDR3 coding sequence is TGTGCCAGCAGAAAAGGGGCAGAAGAGACCCAGTACTTC. Protein product: CASRKGAEETQYF.

By share, this clonotype counts as large. This chain connects TRBV29-1 to TRBJ2-2, with 12 bases lining up with TRBD2. This CDR3 spans 14 amino acids. Germline V gene sequence: CDR1 SQVTM, CDR2 ANQGSEA. V lost 7 bases to trimming and J lost 7 bases; unmatched junction nucleotides: 7. The CDR3 nucleotides are TGCAGCGCTTTACTAGCGGGAGGTATCGGGGAGCTGTTTTTT. The encoded protein is CSALLAGGIGELFF.

This clonotype has a count of ten or more. The chain carries TRBV12-5 and TRBJ2-6; 9 nucleotides line up with TRBD1. V was pared by 2 bases and J by 2 bases, with 7 bases of the junction left unmatched. The CDR3 length is 18 residues. From germline, CDR1 is LGHNT and CDR2 FRNRAP. CDR3 loop: CASGLTLTGGAGANVLTF. The CDR3 DNA sequence: TGTGCTAGTGGTTTGACCTTAACAGGGGGCGCTGGGGCCAACGTCCTGACTTTC.

The sample holds many counts of this clonotype. The genes are TRBV9 and TRBJ1-4; D gene ambiguous. CDR1 is SGDLS, CDR2 YYNGEE, per germline. This CDR3 is 15 amino acids long. Trimming pared 4 bases from V and 2 bases from J, leaving 12 bases between. CDR3 amino acids: CASSPAAGTNEKLFF. CDR3 DNA: TGTGCCAGCAGCCCAGCGGCGGGTACTAATGAAAAACTGTTTTTT.

This clonotype was observed at least ten times. The J gene is TRBJ1-6, the V gene TRBV20-1; no clear D gene. Germline lookup yields CDR1 DFQATT and CDR2 SNEGSKA (reference sequence). V lost 5 bases to trimming and J lost 1 base, with 9 bases between them. The CDR3 spans 14 residues. CDR3 amino acids: CSAYGGSYNSPLHF. The DNA of the CDR3 is TGCAGTGCTTACGGAGGGTCCTATAATTCACCCCTCCACTTT.

This clonotype has at least ten counts. The V and J genes are TRBV14 and TRBJ2-3; TRBD2 matches at 12 bases. The CDR3 is 15 residues long. J lost 4 bases, V lost 5 bases, and 4 bases had no gene match. Germline V CDR1 and CDR2: SGHDN, FVKESK. The CDR3 DNA sequence: TGTGCCAGCAGCGTACTAGCGGGAGGTGCAGATACGCAGTATTTT. It translates to CASSVLAGGADTQYF.

Ten or more counts support this clonotype. V is TRBV29-1 and J is TRBJ2-5; D ambiguous. CDR1 and CDR2 (germline): SQVTM, ANQGSEA. CDR3 length equals 12 residues. V lost 3 bases and J 4 bases, leaving 9 bases between the germline ends. The CDR3 here is CSVDEPRETQYF. The DNA of the CDR3 is TGCAGCGTTGACGAGCCTCGAGAGACCCAGTACTTC.

This clonotype was observed at least ten times. The chain employs TRBV20-1 and TRBJ1-1, with 8 bases fitting TRBD1. The CDR3 is 14 residues long. CDR1 is DFQATT and CDR2 is SNEGSKA in the germline V gene (reference sequence). V shed 5 bases, J shed 2 bases, and the junction held 7 bases outside the gene matches. CDR3 nucleotide sequence: TGCAGTGCTCCGCGGGGACAGGTAAACACTGAAGCTTTCTTT. Translated: CSAPRGQVNTEAFF.

This clonotype qualifies as medium-sized (0.01 to 0.1%). The chain combines TRBV10-1 with TRBJ1-1, with D possibly being TRBD1 (5 bases). The CDR3 is 13 amino acids. Trimming cost V 3 bases and J 5 bases, with 10 bases left between them. Germline CDR1 is WNHNN and CDR2 is SYGVQD (reference sequence). The CDR3 sequence: CASSDEGRTEAFF. In DNA, the CDR3 is TGCGCCAGCAGTGATGAGGGGAGAACTGAAGCTTTCTTT.

This clonotype was picked up many times. The chain joins TRBV11-2 to TRBJ2-7, with D unclear. Trimming stripped 5 bases from V and 0 bases from J, with 8 bases between. Germline CDR1 and CDR2: SGHAT and FQNNGV. The CDR3 sequence is 13 residues long. The CDR3 DNA is TGTGCCAGCAGCATACCAAGCTCCTACGAGCAGTACTTC. It codes for CASSIPSSYEQYF.